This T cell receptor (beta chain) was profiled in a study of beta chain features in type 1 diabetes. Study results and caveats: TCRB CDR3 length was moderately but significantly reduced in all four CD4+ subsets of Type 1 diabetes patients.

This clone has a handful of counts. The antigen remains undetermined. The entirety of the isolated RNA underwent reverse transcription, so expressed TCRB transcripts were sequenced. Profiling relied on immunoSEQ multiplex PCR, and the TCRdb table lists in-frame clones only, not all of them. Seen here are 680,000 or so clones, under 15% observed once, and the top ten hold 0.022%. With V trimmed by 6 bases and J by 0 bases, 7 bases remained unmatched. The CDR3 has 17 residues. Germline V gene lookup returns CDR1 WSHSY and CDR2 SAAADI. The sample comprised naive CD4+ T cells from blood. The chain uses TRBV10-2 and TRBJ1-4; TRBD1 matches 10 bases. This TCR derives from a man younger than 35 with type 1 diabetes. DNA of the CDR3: TGCGCCAGCAGGAGGACAGGGGGTACTTCAACTAATGAAAAACTGTTTTTT. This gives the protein CASRRTGGTSTNEKLFF.